This T cell receptor (beta chain) was captured in a study of CD8 T cells in ankylosing spondylitis. Points from the study as a whole: Researchers reportedly found disease-linked clones significantly enriched in matched ankylosing spondylitis synovial fluid. Relatively scarce in peripheral blood, disease-linked clones were CD8+.

5'-RACE, quantitative and with molecular barcodes, yielded the TCR beta libraries. TCRdb re-derived calls from the 5' RACE reads in MiXCR, one entry per CDR3 protein. The table shows fewer than 400,000 distinct CDR3 sequences, with roughly 14% occurring only once. This clonotype was detected only a few times. Its antigen remains unidentified. Germline-derived CDR1 and CDR2 are MNHNS and SASEGT. This CDR3 region has 14 residues. Deletions cut 6 bases from V and 5 bases from J, with 13 bases between. This sequence originates from a male donor with ankylosing spondylitis or in good health (not recorded which). The sample consisted of blood, either unsorted or a sorted T cell fraction (not recorded which). This rearrangement joins TRBV6-1 to TRBJ2-2; D unresolved. DNA of the CDR3: TGTGCCAGCAGGGTGCTCTCACCGACCGGGGAGCTGTTTTTT. As protein: CASRVLSPTGELFF.